This TCR beta chain was identified in a study of blood T cell repertoires in COVID-19. Study in general: COVID-19 samples collected from the United States, Italy and Spain covered acute and convalescent phases. Nucleic acid was either cDNA or gDNA, and it came from T cells, B-cell-depleted T cells, or PBMCs.

Assay: immunoSEQ multiplex PCR; the TCRdb copy retains only in-frame clones and omits some. The profile shows roughly 500,000 clones, approximately 87% of them singletons. The sequencing sample was made of PBMCs or T cells enriched from blood (not recorded which). The receptor was derived from a woman in her thirties or forties who had recovered from COVID-19.

The CDR3 reads CATSDAGQANTGELFF. The DNA for the CDR3 is TGTGCCACCAGTGATGCGGGACAGGCGAACACCGGGGAGCTGTTTTTT. This sequence joins TRBV24-1 and TRBJ2-2, with 8 bases aligning to TRBD1. Per the germline V gene, CDR1 is KGHDR and CDR2 is SFDVKD. V lost 3 bases and J lost 0; bases outside the gene matches: 2. This CDR3 comprises 16 residues.